The 6 T cell receptor beta chains in this list originate from one sample, sequenced in a study of cytomegalovirus exposure and HLA in healthy donors. Both 60 Vbeta primers and 13 Jbeta primers went into the PCR. Clones were sequenced by immunoSEQ multiplex PCR, and TCRdb holds only the in-frame ones, with some missing. Here the sample spans 160,000 or so clones, roughly 84% being singletons. Specimen: PBMCs. Source of these receptors: a woman aged 18-35 years in good health and CMV-seronegative.

V is TRBV10-3 and J is TRBJ2-1; TRBD1 matches at 9 bases. J lost 5 bases, V lost 5 bases, and 10 bases had no gene match. The CDR3 sequence is 16 residues long. CDR1 is ENHRY, CDR2 SYGVKD, per germline. The CDR3 DNA reads TGTGCCATCAGTACCTCTACCGGACAGGGGAACAATGAGCAGTTCTTC. Its protein product is CAISTSTGQGNNEQFF.

This clone was seen once. V and J are TRBV6-5 and TRBJ1-1; the D is unclear. This CDR3 contains 13 residues. Deletions cut 0 bases from V and 6 bases from J, with 8 bases between. Germline V gives CDR1 MNHEY, CDR2 SVGAGI. The CDR3 bases are TGTGCCAGCAGTTACTCCGGGGTATCTGAAGCTTTCTTT. Translation gives CASSYSGVSEAFF.

This clone was counted a single time. This chain joins TRBV4-1 and TRBJ2-7, with TRBD1 as a possible D gene (6 bases). V was pared by 0 bases and J by 3 bases, with 15 bases between. Looked up from germline, CDR1 is MGHRA and CDR2 is YSYEKL. There are 16 residues in the CDR3. CDR3 in amino acids: CASSQDQGQGFYEQYF. The CDR3 nucleotides read TGCGCCAGCAGCCAAGATCAGGGACAAGGGTTCTACGAGCAGTACTTC.

The chain is built from TRBV30 and TRBJ1-1; tentatively, D is TRBD1 (5 bases). CDR3 length: 14 residues. Germline CDR1 GTSNPN, CDR2 SVGIG (reference sequence). Trimming stripped 3 bases from V and 4 bases from J, with 15 bases between. Here the CDR3 reads CAWSKGQNPTEAFF. In DNA form, the CDR3 reads TGTGCCTGGAGCAAGGGGCAGAACCCCACTGAAGCTTTCTTT.

This chain uses TRBV5-1 with TRBJ1-1, with a possible D match to TRBD1 (6 bases). The CDR3 runs to 14 residues. Per germline, CDR1 SGHRS and CDR2 YFSETQ. With 4 bases removed from V and 3 bases from J, the gap between germline ends came to 13 bases. CDR3 sequence: CASSARGQDTEAFF. CDR3 in DNA: TGCGCCAGCAGCGCCAGGGGACAAGACACTGAAGCTTTCTTT.

The genes are TRBV7-6 and TRBJ1-3; D not certain. Trimming shortened V by 2 bases and J by 0 bases, and 8 bases separated the two germline ends. Germline CDR1 is SGHVS and CDR2 is FNYEAQ. There are 15 residues in the CDR3. The CDR3 reads CASSLSLGSGNTIYF. The DNA of the CDR3 is TGTGCCAGCAGCTTATCTCTAGGCTCTGGAAACACCATATATTTT.